Below, one T cell receptor (beta chain) is given with its context. The antigen is not known. J was trimmed by 5 bases and V by 7 bases; bases with no gene match: 14. The germline V gene has CDR1 LGHNT and CDR2 FRNRAP. This CDR3 comprises 17 residues. PCR was performed using 60 Vbeta and 13 Jbeta primers. Original processing methods: Counted up in a later analysis, unique TCR beta chains came to some 82 million, with around 10 million shared. Only in-frame clones appear in the TCRdb table, and some are missing; sequencing was by immunoSEQ multiplex PCR. V and J calls and clone size are those listed in that table; D and trimming were worked out from the DNA. The sample includes 110,000 or so clones, around 73% of them seen just once. This specimen comes from a study of cytomegalovirus exposure and HLA in healthy donors. Study information: An early data release held tens of millions of unique TCRs from HLA-typed donors. Study results and caveats: It was reported that TCR beta sequences correctly inferred the HLA-A and HLA-B alleles for most subjects. Among TCR beta chains of equal frequency, HLA-associated ones were more clonally expanded in a later analysis.

Sequenced: PBMCs. This sequence was found in a man aged 40-55 years in good health and CMV-seronegative. V and J are TRBV12-5 and TRBJ2-2, with 9 bases lining up with TRBD1. CDR3 sequence reads: CASVQGRGTGRTGELFF. The DNA for the CDR3 is TGTGCTAGTGTTCAAGGGCGGGGGACAGGGAGGACCGGGGAGCTGTTTTTT. Full variable domain (remainder filled in from reference TRBV12-5 and TRBJ2-2): DARVTQTPRHKVTEMGQEVTMRCQPILGHNTVFWYRQTMMQGLELLAYFRNRAPLDDSGMPKDRFSAEMPDATLATLKIQPSEPRDSAVYFCASVQGRGTGRTGELFFGEGSRLTVL.